The sample holds a few counts of the clone carrying this TCR beta chain. The source of the sample is a study of T cells after yellow fever vaccination. The wider study: Preparation used SMART-Seq v4 Ultra Low Input for the low-cell-number fractions.

Germline CDR1 is SGHVS and CDR2 is FQNEAQ. The CDR3 loop spans 13 amino acids. Trimming took 5 bases from V and 1 from J, leaving 8 bases between them. UMIs were added to TCR cDNA along with a universal primer site when it was made by 5'RACE template switching. MiXCR, applied by TCRdb to the 5' RACE reads, yields one record per CDR3 protein. The sample lists hundreds of thousands of distinct CDR3 sequences, under 20% occurring once. This rearrangement joins TRBV7-8 to TRBJ1-1; no definite D call. Here the sequenced sample was PBMCs, taken before the yellow fever booster vaccination. The sequence derives from a young man who received the YFV17D yellow fever vaccine. CDR3 in DNA: TGTGCCAGCAGCCAAAACTCGAACACTGAAGCTTTCTTT. This gives the protein CASSQNSNTEAFF.